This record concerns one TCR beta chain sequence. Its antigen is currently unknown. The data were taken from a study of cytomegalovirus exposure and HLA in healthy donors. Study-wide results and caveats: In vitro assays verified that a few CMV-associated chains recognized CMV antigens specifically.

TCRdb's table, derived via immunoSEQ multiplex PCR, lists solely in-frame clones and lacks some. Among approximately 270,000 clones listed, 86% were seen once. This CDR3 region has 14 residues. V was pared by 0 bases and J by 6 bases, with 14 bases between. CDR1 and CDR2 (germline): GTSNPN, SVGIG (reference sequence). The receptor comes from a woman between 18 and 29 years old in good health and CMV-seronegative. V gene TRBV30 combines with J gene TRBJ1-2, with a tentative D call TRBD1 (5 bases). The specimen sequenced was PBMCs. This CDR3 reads CAWSVTRGFDGYTF. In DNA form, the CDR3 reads TGTGCCTGGAGTGTAACAAGGGGATTCGATGGCTACACCTTC.